This paragraph covers one TCR beta chain sequence. Original methodology: The authors estimated nucleated cell counts from reference gene primer amplification. Method: immunoSEQ multiplex PCR; TCRdb's copy keeps in-frame clones and lacks some. That table gives V, J and clone size, and the DNA gave D and trimming. The table includes about 120,000 clones, 86% detected once. Trimming took 5 bases from V and 4 from J; bases not matched to a gene: 5. CDR1 is GTSNPN, CDR2 SVGIG, per germline (reference sequence). The CDR3 is made up of 13 amino acids. This entry comes from a study of blood T cell repertoires in COVID-19. About the study: COVID-19 samples collected from the United States, Italy and Spain covered acute and convalescent phases. Nucleic acid was either cDNA or gDNA, and it came from T cells, B-cell-depleted T cells, or PBMCs.

The sequenced sample consisted of peripheral blood. The V and J genes are TRBV30 and TRBJ1-1; TRBD1 matches 9 bases. The sequence was collected from a man aged 35 to 55 with acute or convalescent COVID-19. CDR3 loop: CAWSGTGFTEAFF. The CDR3 DNA follows: TGTGCCTGGTCCGGGACAGGGTTCACTGAAGCTTTCTTT.